This entry lists 20 T cell receptor beta chains sequenced from one sample in a study of T cell responses to AZD1222 COVID-19 vaccine. The method was immunoSEQ multiplex PCR; TCRdb's version includes in-frame clones alone and lacks a portion of them. The data show about 150,000 clones, approximately 90% seen once. Specimen: peripheral blood, collected 28 days after the second AZD1222 dose. The receptors here all came from an adult who received the AZD1222 COVID-19 vaccine.

This chain links TRBV4-1 with TRBJ2-3; a weak D match, TRBD1 (5 bases). The V gene's germline CDR1 is MGHRA and CDR2 YSYEKL. The CDR3 runs 15 residues. With 2 bases removed from V and 5 bases from J, the gap between germline ends came to 14 bases. In DNA form, the CDR3 reads TGCGCCAGCAGCCAACTGGGGCTACAGATAGATACGCAGTATTTT. Translation: CASSQLGLQIDTQYF.

The J gene is TRBJ2-6, the V gene TRBV15; D is ambiguous. V was pared by 0 bases and J by 2 bases, with 5 bases between. Germline-derived CDR1 and CDR2 are LNHNV and YYDKDF (reference sequence). The CDR3 sequence is 15 residues long. CDR3: CATSRDAAGANVLTF. CDR3 in DNA: TGTGCCACCAGCAGAGATGCCGCTGGGGCCAACGTCCTGACTTTC.

This chain connects TRBV7-2 to TRBJ1-4; D is ambiguous. The germline V and J ends were trimmed by 5 bases and 5 bases, with 12 bases remaining between them. CDR3 length equals 14 residues. CDR1 and CDR2 (germline): SGHTA, FQGNSA. The CDR3 region has the DNA TGTGCCAGCAGCCAGAAGGGAATAAATGAAAAACTGTTTTTT. Encoded protein: CASSQKGINEKLFF.

For the CDR3, the DNA is TGCGCCAGCAGCCAAGCCGAAGGGGTGACTAATGAAAAACTGTTTTTT. The encoded protein is CASSQAEGVTNEKLFF. The J gene is TRBJ1-4, the V gene TRBV4-1, with D possibly being TRBD1 (5 bases). The V end lost 1 base, the J end lost 2 bases, and 11 bases lay between the germline ends. The length of the CDR3 is 16 residues. Looked up from germline, CDR1 is MGHRA and CDR2 is YSYEKL.

The chain is built from TRBV19 and TRBJ1-2, with 9 bases matching TRBD1. The CDR3 is 14 amino acids. Germline-derived CDR1 and CDR2 are LNHDA and SQIVND (reference sequence). V lost 4 bases and J lost 7; bases outside the gene matches: 7. The CDR3 nucleotides are TGTGCCAGTAGTACGGGACAGGGTATAGGTGGCTACACCTTC. Its translation: CASSTGQGIGGYTF.

The J gene is TRBJ1-1, the V gene TRBV7-2, with 9 bases lining up with TRBD1. The V gene's germline CDR1 is SGHTA and CDR2 FQGNSA. The CDR3 has 15 residues. After removal of 1 base from V and 4 bases from J, the junction contained 4 bases not matched to a gene. Here the CDR3 reads CASSLVATGGTEAFF. Here the CDR3 DNA reads TGTGCCAGCAGCTTAGTTGCGACAGGGGGCACTGAAGCTTTCTTT.

The chain joins TRBV6-2 or TRBV6-3 to TRBJ1-1; D is perhaps TRBD1 (6 bases). The CDR3 has 14 residues. The germline V gene encodes CDR1 MNHEY and CDR2 SVGEGT. V dropped 6 bases and J dropped 6 bases, with 17 bases sitting between them. The CDR3 loop reads CASSLQSRGAEAFF. The CDR3 DNA reads as TGTGCCAGCAGCCTACAATCGAGGGGGGCTGAAGCTTTCTTT.

CDR3 nucleotide sequence: TGTGCCAGCAGTGGAGGACGTGAAGCTTTCTTT. This translates into CASSGGREAFF. The rearrangement joins TRBV7-9 to TRBJ1-1; D ambiguous. V lost 6 bases to trimming and J lost 7 bases, with 9 bases between them. Germline V lookup: CDR1 SEHNR, CDR2 FQNEAQ (reference sequence). This CDR3 contains 11 residues.

This sequence joins TRBV29-1 and TRBJ1-4; 7 nucleotides align to TRBD1. V gave up 6 bases and J gave up 0 bases; unmatched junction bases: 10. The CDR3 loop spans 16 amino acids. Germline CDR1 reads SQVTM; CDR2 reads ANQGSEA. Here the CDR3 reads CSVAGTESSTNEKLFF. For the CDR3, the DNA is TGCAGCGTGGCCGGGACAGAGAGTTCAACTAATGAAAAACTGTTTTTT.

This clone was seen just once. The genes are TRBV18 and TRBJ2-1; D is unclear. The CDR3 has 15 residues. The germline V gene encodes CDR1 KGHSH and CDR2 LQKENI. V lost 3 bases and J 4 bases, leaving 13 bases between the germline ends. Here the CDR3 reads CASSPPAWQYNEQFF. As DNA, the CDR3 is TGTGCCAGCTCACCCCCCGCCTGGCAGTACAATGAGCAGTTCTTC.

The chain carries TRBV10-3 and TRBJ2-7; 10 positions agree with TRBD2. This CDR3 is 18 amino acids long. Per the germline V gene, CDR1 is ENHRY and CDR2 is SYGVKD. V shed 0 bases, J shed 2 bases, and the junction held 10 bases outside the gene matches. CDR3 in amino acids: CAISESTILAGDTYEQYF. The CDR3 coding sequence is TGTGCCATCAGTGAGTCGACTATCCTAGCGGGGGATACCTACGAGCAGTACTTC.

V is TRBV3-1 (or the pseudogene TRBV3-2) and J is TRBJ1-4, with unresolved D. Germline lookup yields CDR1 LGHDT and CDR2 YNNKEL (reference sequence). CDR3 length equals 14 residues. The germline V and J ends were trimmed by 0 bases and 8 bases, with 10 bases remaining between them. CDR3 coding DNA: TGTGCCAGCAGCCAAGATAGGGTCGTCGAAAAACTGTTTTTT. It is translated as CASSQDRVVEKLFF.

This chain joins TRBV9 and TRBJ1-5, with D uncertain. There are 15 residues in the CDR3. V was clipped by 0 bases and J by 4 bases, with 11 bases between them. Germline loops: CDR1 SGDLS, CDR2 YYNGEE. The CDR3 loop is CASSVGVVGNQPQHF. In DNA form, the CDR3 reads TGTGCCAGCAGCGTAGGCGTGGTTGGGAATCAGCCCCAGCATTTT.

The CDR3 sequence: CASRKDHMNTEAFF. CDR3 bases: TGTGCCAGCAGGAAGGACCACATGAACACTGAAGCTTTCTTT. The V gene is TRBV6-5, the J gene TRBJ1-1; D is undetermined. V was cut by 6 bases and J by 0 bases, with 11 bases left in between. The CDR3 consists of 14 residues. In germline, CDR1 is MNHEY, CDR2 SVGAGI.

V is TRBV27 and J is TRBJ1-6, with D maybe TRBD1 (5 bases). From germline, CDR1 is MNHEY and CDR2 SMNVEV (reference sequence). This CDR3 has 15 amino acids. V was clipped by 6 bases and J by 2 bases, with 11 bases between them. CDR3 nucleotides: TGTGCCAGCAGGACCCAGGGAGCCTATAATTCACCCCTCCACTTT. Translation: CASRTQGAYNSPLHF.

In its sample, this clone was seen a few times. The gene calls are TRBV24-1 and TRBJ1-2; D call uncertain. Germline CDR1 reads KGHDR; CDR2 reads SFDVKD. The V end was cut by 2 bases, the J end by 5 bases, with 11 bases between. The length of the CDR3 is 14 residues. The CDR3 sequence: CATSDSGRPYGYTF. CDR3 nucleotide sequence: TGTGCCACCAGTGATTCCGGCAGACCTTATGGCTACACCTTC.

The chain links TRBV2 to TRBJ2-1, with 13 bases that match TRBD2. V lost 6 bases and J lost 7; bases outside the gene matches: 9. CDR1 and CDR2 (germline): SNHLY, FYNNEI. CDR3 length equals 16 residues. The CDR3 loop reads CASSRLAGGRGNEQFF. CDR3 in DNA: TGTGCCAGCAGCCGACTAGCGGGGGGCAGAGGGAATGAGCAGTTCTTC. Using reference TRBV2 and TRBJ2-1 for the parts outside the CDR3, the full variable domain is EPEVTQTPSHQVTQMGQEVILRCVPISNHLYFYWYRQILGQKVEFLVSFYNNEISEKSEIFDDQFSVERPDGSNFTLKIRSTKLEDSAMYFCASSRLAGGRGNEQFFGPGTRLTVL.

V gene TRBV14 combines with J gene TRBJ2-7; a possible D gene is TRBD1 (5 bases). The V and J ends lost 3 bases and 6 bases respectively, with 21 bases between them. There are 16 residues in the CDR3. Germline assignment: CDR1 SGHDN and CDR2 FVKESK. CDR3 DNA sequence: TGTGCCAGCAGCCAGGATCCGATAGGGGCGCAAAGCGAGCAGTACTTC. It specifies CASSQDPIGAQSEQYF.

This rearrangement joins TRBV11-3 to TRBJ2-2, with 8 bases fitting TRBD1. This CDR3 contains 14 residues. CDR1 is SGHNT, CDR2 YENEEA, per germline. The V gene end was trimmed by 4 bases and the J gene end by 6 bases; junction bases not matched to a gene: 4. CDR3 sequence (DNA): TGTGCCAGCAGCTCAACAGGGGGATCCGGGGAGCTGTTTTTT. This translates into CASSSTGGSGELFF.

In DNA, the CDR3 is TGTGCCAGCAGGGGTTTGAAAGGGGAGAACACTGAAGCTTTCTTT. Amino acids: CASRGLKGENTEAFF. V and J are TRBV21-1 and TRBJ1-1; the table's TRBD1 call for D was not verified on the DNA. TRBV21-1 is deemed a pseudogene. There are 15 residues in the CDR3.